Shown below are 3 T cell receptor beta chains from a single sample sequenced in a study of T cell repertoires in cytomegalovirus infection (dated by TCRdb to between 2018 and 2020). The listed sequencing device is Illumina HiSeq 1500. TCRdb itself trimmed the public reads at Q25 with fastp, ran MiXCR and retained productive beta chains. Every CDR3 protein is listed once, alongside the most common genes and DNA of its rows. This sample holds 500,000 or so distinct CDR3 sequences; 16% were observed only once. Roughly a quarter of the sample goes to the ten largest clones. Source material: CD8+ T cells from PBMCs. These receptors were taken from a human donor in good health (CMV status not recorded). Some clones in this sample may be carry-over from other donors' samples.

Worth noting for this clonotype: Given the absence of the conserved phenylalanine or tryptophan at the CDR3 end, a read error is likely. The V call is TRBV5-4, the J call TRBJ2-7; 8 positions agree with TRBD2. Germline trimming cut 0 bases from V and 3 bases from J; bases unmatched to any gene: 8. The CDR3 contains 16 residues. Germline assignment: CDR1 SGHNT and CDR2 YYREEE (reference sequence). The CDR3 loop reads CASSLVQRGSFYEQYL. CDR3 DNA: TGTGCCAGCAGCTTGGTACAGCGGGGGTCTTTCTACGAGCAGTACTTA.

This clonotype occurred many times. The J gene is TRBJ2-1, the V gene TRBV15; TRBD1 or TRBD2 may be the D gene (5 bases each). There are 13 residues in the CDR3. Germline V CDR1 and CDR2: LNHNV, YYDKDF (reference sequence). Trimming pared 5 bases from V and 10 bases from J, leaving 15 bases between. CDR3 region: CATSGGRSYEQFF. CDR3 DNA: TGTGCCACCAGCGGGGGACGGTCCTACGAGCAGTTCTTC.

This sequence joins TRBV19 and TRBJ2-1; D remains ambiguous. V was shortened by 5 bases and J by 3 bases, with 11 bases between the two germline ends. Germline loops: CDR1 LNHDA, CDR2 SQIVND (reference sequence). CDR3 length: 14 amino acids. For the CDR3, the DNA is TGTGCCAGTAGTTATGCGGAGTACTACAATGAGCAGTTCTTC. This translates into CASSYAEYYNEQFF. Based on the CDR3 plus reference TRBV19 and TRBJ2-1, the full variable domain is DGGITQSPKYLFRKEGQNVTLSCEQNLNHDAMYWYRQDPGQGLRLIYYSQIVNDFQKGDIAEGYSVSREKKESFPLTVTSAQKNPTAFYLCASSYAEYYNEQFFGPGTRLTVL.